One and the same sample provided the 7 T cell receptor beta chains below, sequenced in a study of tumor-infiltrating lymphocytes in oesophageal squamous cell carcinoma. TCRdb itself ran the PCR reads through MiXCR, one entry per CDR3 protein. Of more than 15,000 distinct CDR3 sequences in the sample, approximately 40% were seen once. Specimen: esophageal tumor tissue. These receptors originate from a male donor with esophageal squamous cell carcinoma.

This clonotype is medium-sized by share. The chain combines TRBV7-9 with TRBJ1-4, with D possibly matching TRBD1 (5 bases). Per the germline V gene, CDR1 is SEHNR and CDR2 is FQNEAQ (reference sequence). The V gene lost 4 bases and the J gene lost 8 bases, with 17 bases spanning the gap. There are 15 residues in the CDR3. The CDR3 nucleotides read TGTGCCAGCAGCTCCGGGCCATCTGGGGCAGAAAAACTGTTTTTT. Protein product: CASSSGPSGAEKLFF.

This clonotype was recorded at least ten times. The chain combines TRBV10-2 with TRBJ2-1; the match to TRBD2 covers 11 bases. CDR1 and CDR2 from the germline V gene are WSHSY and SAAADI. V gave up 6 bases and J gave up 16 bases; unmatched junction bases: 11. The CDR3 sequence is 13 residues long. The CDR3 is CASSILAGGSLFF. The CDR3 region has the DNA TGCGCCAGCAGCATTCTAGCGGGGGGTAGCTTATTCTTC.

Concerning this clonotype itself: It is likely a read error, because the conserved phenylalanine at the end of the CDR3 is missing. It is unclear where the CDR3 begins or ends on the DNA, so no DNA is shown, and the CDR3 is as TCRdb lists it. The V call is TRBV7-6, the J call TRBJ2-6; the D call of TRBD1 is as the table states it, not checked on the DNA. Counting both end residues, the CDR3 totals 17 amino acids. Germline V gene data show CDR1 as SGHVS and CDR2 as FNYEAQ. CDR3 sequence: CASSPLNLGVHEQYFGN.

This clonotype was detected ten times or more. This sequence joins TRBV12-3 or TRBV12-4 and TRBJ1-1; 7 bases map to TRBD1. The CDR3 totals 13 residues. J lost 7 bases, V lost 4 bases, and 6 bases had no gene match. CDR3 sequence (DNA): TGTGCCAGCAGTTGGACAGGATCAGGTGAAGCTTTCTTT. Translated: CASSWTGSGEAFF.

This clonotype was recorded a few times. This chain connects TRBV7-8 to TRBJ2-5; D may be TRBD1 (6 bases). Germline lookup yields CDR1 SGHVS and CDR2 FQNEAQ. Trimming pared 0 bases from V and 2 bases from J, leaving 7 bases between. The CDR3 has 14 residues. Here the CDR3 reads CASSLARGQETQYF. In DNA, the CDR3 is TGTGCCAGCAGCTTAGCTAGGGGGCAAGAGACCCAGTACTTC.

This clonotype is categorized as medium-sized. J is TRBJ2-1 and V is TRBV10-3; 9 bases line up with TRBD2. The ends lost 5 bases at V and 4 bases at J; junction bases unmatched: 6. Germline CDR1 reads ENHRY; CDR2 reads SYGVKD. CDR3 length: 15 amino acids. CDR3 in amino acids: CAISLGSGGYNEQFF. The CDR3 region has the DNA TGTGCCATCAGTCTCGGGAGCGGGGGGTACAATGAGCAGTTCTTC.

The chain has TRBV5-6 and TRBJ2-3, with 8 bases lining up with TRBD1. The V and J ends lost 2 bases and 3 bases, in that order; junction bases with no gene match: 5. This CDR3 spans 15 amino acids. Germline lookup yields CDR1 SGHDT and CDR2 YYEEEE. CDR3: CASSFRTGLTDTQYF. In DNA, the CDR3 is TGTGCCAGCAGCTTCCGGACAGGGTTAACAGATACGCAGTATTTT.